This T cell receptor beta chain was identified in a study of blood T cell repertoires in COVID-19. Study background: Sites in the United States, Italy and Spain provided acute and convalescent COVID-19 samples. T cells, B-cell-depleted T cells, or PBMCs supplied cDNA or gDNA.

Original processing methods: Amplification of reference gene primers provided the estimated nucleated cell counts. The repertoire was sequenced with immunoSEQ multiplex PCR; TCRdb's copy has only in-frame clones and lacks some. That table gives V, J and clone size, and the DNA gave D and trimming. This sample has more than 200,000 clones, with around 84% found just once. Trimming stripped 5 bases from V and 5 bases from J, with 16 bases between. This CDR3 contains 15 residues. Germline CDR1 LGHDT, CDR2 YNNKEL (reference sequence). The chain carries TRBV3-1 (or the pseudogene TRBV3-2) and TRBJ2-1; a possible D gene is TRBD1 (5 bases). The sample comprised peripheral blood. The sequence derives from a man in his 60s with acute or convalescent COVID-19. The CDR3: CASSLGALLNNEQFF. CDR3 sequence (DNA): TGTGCCAGCAGCTTAGGGGCGCTACTTAACAATGAGCAGTTCTTC.